Following are 15 T cell receptor beta chains from one sample sequenced in a study of shared clonotypes between healthy human individuals. The assay was immunoSEQ multiplex PCR, and TCRdb's table has in-frame clones only and misses some. The sample comprises about 1,900,000 clones, roughly 95% of which are singletons, and roughly 1.2% rests with the top ten. It was CD45RO-negative cells, positively selected for CCR7, that made up naive CD8 cells, with terminally differentiated effector memory CD45RA+ cells excluded. The source material was naive CD8+ T cells sorted from blood. These receptor sequences come from a man younger than 35 in good health.

The rearrangement uses TRBV30 and TRBJ2-7, with D perhaps TRBD1 (6 bases). The germline V gene has CDR1 GTSNPN and CDR2 SVGIG (reference sequence). The CDR3 is made up of 18 amino acids. V lost 0 bases and J lost 1, with 22 bases in between. CDR3 protein: CAWSVFSSPGHDSYEQYF. The CDR3 nucleotides are TGTGCCTGGAGTGTATTCTCTAGTCCGGGACACGATTCCTACGAGCAGTACTTC.

The J gene is TRBJ1-1, the V gene TRBV2; no definite D call. Germline loops: CDR1 SNHLY, CDR2 FYNNEI. The CDR3 runs to 14 residues. Trimming stripped 8 bases from V and 1 base from J, with 14 bases between. This CDR3 reads CASCGLDENTEAFF. CDR3 DNA: TGTGCCAGCTGCGGACTGGACGAGAACACTGAAGCTTTCTTT. The full variable domain, rest sourced from reference TRBV2 and TRBJ1-1, is EPEVTQTPSHQVTQMGQEVILRCVPISNHLYFYWYRQILGQKVEFLVSFYNNEISEKSEIFDDQFSVERPDGSNFTLKIRSTKLEDSAMYFCASCGLDENTEAFFGQGTRLTVV.

Points on this clone: A read error may account for a junction end that differs from germline. The chain has TRBV19 and TRBJ2-1; TRBD2 aligns across 7 bases. Germline V gene data show CDR1 as LNHDA and CDR2 as SQIVND (reference sequence). This CDR3 has 15 residues. This CDR3 reads CASSRGEVAYHEQFF. The CDR3 bases are TGTGCCAGTAGCCGGGGGGAGGTCGCCTACCATGAGCAGTTCTTC.

V usage is TRBV19 and J usage is TRBJ2-1; D gene unclear. Germline CDR1 is LNHDA and CDR2 is SQIVND (reference sequence). The V end lost 1 base, the J end lost 0 bases, and 16 bases lay between the germline ends. The CDR3 consists of 18 residues. The CDR3 coding sequence is TGTGCCAGTAGTATAGTGGGCACGGATTATAGCTCCTACAATGAGCAGTTCTTC. Protein sequence: CASSIVGTDYSSYNEQFF.

J is TRBJ1-2 and V is TRBV6-5, with D maybe TRBD1 (6 bases). The length of the CDR3 is 15 residues. Trimming left V 8 bases short and J 6 bases short, with 22 bases between. CDR1 is MNHEY, CDR2 SVGAGI, per germline. The CDR3: CASGESRGGFNGYTF. As DNA, the CDR3 is TGTGCCAGCGGAGAAAGTAGGGGGGGATTCAATGGCTACACCTTC.

V is TRBV9 and J is TRBJ1-2; TRBD1 matches 10 bases. J was trimmed by 6 bases and V by 4 bases; bases with no gene match: 6. The CDR3 loop spans 14 amino acids. Per the germline V gene, CDR1 is SGDLS and CDR2 is YYNGEE. CDR3 nucleotide sequence: TGTGCCAGCAGCTCACGACAGGGGGCGGATGGCTACACCTTC. It yields the protein CASSSRQGADGYTF.

This chain uses TRBV19 with TRBJ1-3; D is undetermined. This CDR3 is 14 amino acids long. V lost 8 bases to trimming and J lost 0 bases, with 11 bases between them. CDR1 is LNHDA, CDR2 SQIVND, per germline (reference sequence). This CDR3 is CASASQSSGNTIYF. The CDR3 nucleotides read TGTGCCAGTGCATCTCAGAGCTCTGGAAACACCATATATTTT.

The chain carries TRBV7-9 and TRBJ1-1; D is unclear. This CDR3 contains 17 residues. V shed 2 bases and J shed 1 base, with 17 bases lying between them. From germline, CDR1 is SEHNR and CDR2 FQNEAQ (reference sequence). The CDR3 protein is CASSLRVFQDQNTEAFF. The CDR3 region has the DNA TGTGCCAGCAGCTTACGAGTCTTTCAAGACCAGAACACTGAAGCTTTCTTT.

The chain employs TRBV5-6 and TRBJ1-4; unclear D gene. Looked up from germline, CDR1 is SGHDT and CDR2 is YYEEEE. CDR3 length equals 14 residues. Trimming left V 2 bases short and J 3 bases short, with 8 bases between. The CDR3 loop reads CASSFLAANEKLFF. CDR3 DNA: TGTGCCAGCAGCTTTCTGGCTGCTAATGAAAAACTGTTTTTT.

About this clone: Additional DNA sequences in this sample encode the identical CDR3. This sequence joins TRBV5-6 and TRBJ2-3, with D hard to call. Trimming cost V 3 bases and J 6 bases, with 8 bases left between them. Germline V gives CDR1 SGHDT, CDR2 YYEEEE. The CDR3 consists of 12 residues. CDR3 nucleotide sequence: TGTGCCAGCAGCTCGGGTGCGGATACGCAGTATTTT. Its protein is CASSSGADTQYF.

V and J are TRBV27 and TRBJ2-3, with 10 bases lining up with TRBD2. The V segment lost 0 bases and the J segment 7 bases; nucleotides outside the gene matches: 7. CDR3 length: 16 amino acids. Germline CDR1 is MNHEY and CDR2 is SMNVEV (reference sequence). The CDR3 sequence is CASSLSPGTSENTQYF. In DNA form, the CDR3 reads TGTGCCAGCAGTTTATCTCCCGGGACTAGCGAAAATACGCAGTATTTT.

The gene calls are TRBV29-1 and TRBJ1-1, with D maybe TRBD1 (5 bases). Trimming shortened V by 5 bases and J by 1 base, and 14 bases separated the two germline ends. Germline V lookup: CDR1 SQVTM, CDR2 ANQGSEA. This CDR3 comprises 14 residues. In DNA, the CDR3 is TGCAGCGTTACTGGAGGGGAAAGGAACACTGAAGCTTTCTTT. It encodes CSVTGGERNTEAFF.

This chain uses TRBV1 with TRBJ1-5; the table's D call of TRBD1 was not tested on the DNA. TRBV1 is given as a pseudogene. This CDR3 comprises 16 residues. The CDR3 DNA reads as TGCACCAGCAGCCAAGATCCCCAGGGGCGAGCTCAGCCCCAGCATTTT. Amino acid sequence: CTSSQDPQGRAQPQHF.

V gene TRBV7-8 combines with J gene TRBJ2-2, with 7 bases aligning to TRBD2. Trimming removed 1 base from V and 6 bases from J; junction bases left unmatched: 5. Germline-derived CDR1 and CDR2 are SGHVS and FQNEAQ. This CDR3 has 15 amino acids. CDR3 region: CASSLVGGGPGELFF. DNA of the CDR3: TGTGCCAGCAGCTTAGTTGGCGGGGGTCCCGGGGAGCTGTTTTTT. Based on the CDR3 plus reference TRBV7-8 and TRBJ2-2, the full variable domain is GAGVSQSPRYKVAKRGQDVALRCDPISGHVSLFWYQQALGQGPEFLTYFQNEAQLDKSGLPSDRFFAERPEGSVSTLKIQRTQQEDSAVYLCASSLVGGGPGELFFGEGSRLTVL.

Only one count was recorded for this clone. The chain uses TRBV7-8 and TRBJ2-3; 13 bases are shared with TRBD2. Trimming at V came to 5 bases and at J to 2 bases, leaving 4 bases not matched to a gene. This CDR3 has 16 residues. Germline CDR1 reads SGHVS; CDR2 reads FQNEAQ. The DNA for the CDR3 is TGTGCCAGCAGCCAAGGACTAGCGGGGGTCACAGATACGCAGTATTTT. Protein product: CASSQGLAGVTDTQYF.